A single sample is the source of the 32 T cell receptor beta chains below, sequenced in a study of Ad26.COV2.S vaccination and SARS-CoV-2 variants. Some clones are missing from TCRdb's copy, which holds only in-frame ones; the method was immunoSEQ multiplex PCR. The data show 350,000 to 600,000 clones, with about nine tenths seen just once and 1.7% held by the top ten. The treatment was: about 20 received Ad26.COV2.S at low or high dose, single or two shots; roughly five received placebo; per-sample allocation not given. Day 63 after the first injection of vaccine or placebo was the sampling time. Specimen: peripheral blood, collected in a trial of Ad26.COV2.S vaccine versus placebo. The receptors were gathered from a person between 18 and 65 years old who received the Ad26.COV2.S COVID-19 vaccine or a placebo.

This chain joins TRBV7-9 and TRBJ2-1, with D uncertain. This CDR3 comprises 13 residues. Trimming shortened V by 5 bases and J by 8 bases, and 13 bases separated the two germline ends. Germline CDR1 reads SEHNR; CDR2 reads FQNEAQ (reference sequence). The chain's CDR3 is CASSPPTSHEQFF. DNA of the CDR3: TGTGCCAGCAGCCCGCCCACGAGTCATGAGCAGTTCTTC.

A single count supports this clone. CDR3 sequence (DNA): TGTGCCAGCGCGCGGCTTAGGAGGGACAATGAGCAGTTCTTC. The encoded protein is CASARLRRDNEQFF. The V gene is TRBV6-5, the J gene TRBJ2-1; possibly TRBD2 for D (6 bases). The CDR3 loop spans 14 amino acids. CDR1 is MNHEY, CDR2 SVGAGI, per germline. Trimming shortened V by 8 bases and J by 5 bases, and 16 bases separated the two germline ends.

CDR3 sequence: CASMSGTDFPDTQYF. The CDR3 nucleotides are TGTGCCAGTATGAGCGGGACCGACTTCCCAGATACGCAGTATTTT. V usage is TRBV19 and J usage is TRBJ2-3; 7 bases agree with TRBD2. Per germline, CDR1 LNHDA and CDR2 SQIVND (reference sequence). This CDR3 comprises 15 residues. V was pared by 7 bases and J by 4 bases, with 11 bases of the junction left unmatched.

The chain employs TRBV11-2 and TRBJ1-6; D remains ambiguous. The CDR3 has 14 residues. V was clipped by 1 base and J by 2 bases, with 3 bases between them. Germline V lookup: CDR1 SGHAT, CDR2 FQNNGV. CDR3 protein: CASSLGAYNSPLHF. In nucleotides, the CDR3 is TGTGCCAGCAGCTTAGGGGCCTATAATTCACCCCTCCACTTT.

The CDR3 is CASSQESVGGGSKNIQYF. CDR3 nucleotides: TGTGCCAGCAGCCAAGAGTCCGTAGGTGGGGGCAGCAAAAACATTCAGTACTTC. The V and J genes are TRBV3-1 (or the pseudogene TRBV3-2) and TRBJ2-4, with D perhaps TRBD1 (6 bases). The CDR3 is 18 amino acids. V lost 0 bases and J lost 3, with 18 bases in between. Germline CDR1 and CDR2: LGHDT and YNNKEL (reference sequence).

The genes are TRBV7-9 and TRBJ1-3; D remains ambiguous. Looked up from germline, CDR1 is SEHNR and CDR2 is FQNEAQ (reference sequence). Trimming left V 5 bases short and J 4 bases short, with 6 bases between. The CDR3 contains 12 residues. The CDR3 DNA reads TGTGCCAGCAGCCAGGAGGGAAACACCATATATTTT. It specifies CASSQEGNTIYF.

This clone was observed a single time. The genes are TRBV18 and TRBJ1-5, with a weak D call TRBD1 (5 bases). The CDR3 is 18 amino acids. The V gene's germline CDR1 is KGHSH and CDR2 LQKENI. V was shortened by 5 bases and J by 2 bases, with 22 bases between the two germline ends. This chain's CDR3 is CASSSTNGGGRGNQPQHF. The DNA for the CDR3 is TGTGCCAGCTCATCAACTAACGGGGGGGGAAGGGGCAATCAGCCCCAGCATTTT.

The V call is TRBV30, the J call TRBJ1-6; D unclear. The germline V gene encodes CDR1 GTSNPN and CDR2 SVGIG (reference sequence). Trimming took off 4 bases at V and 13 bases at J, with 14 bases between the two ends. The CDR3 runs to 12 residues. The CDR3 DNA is TGTGCCTGGACCCACTCCGATATTCCCCTCCACTTT. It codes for CAWTHSDIPLHF. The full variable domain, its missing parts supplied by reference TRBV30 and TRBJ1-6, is SQTIHQWPATLVQPVGSPLSLECTVEGTSNPNLYWYRQAAGRGLQLLFYSVGIGQISSEVPQNLSASRPQDRQFILSSKKLLLSDSGFYLCAWTHSDIPLHFGNGTRLTVT.

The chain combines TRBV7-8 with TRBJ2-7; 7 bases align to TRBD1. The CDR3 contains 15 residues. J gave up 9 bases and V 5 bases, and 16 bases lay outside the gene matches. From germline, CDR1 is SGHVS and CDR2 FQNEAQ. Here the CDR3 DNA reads TGTGCCAGCAGCCCCTGGACAGGTAACTTACGAGGGCAGTACTTC. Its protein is CASSPWTGNLRGQYF.

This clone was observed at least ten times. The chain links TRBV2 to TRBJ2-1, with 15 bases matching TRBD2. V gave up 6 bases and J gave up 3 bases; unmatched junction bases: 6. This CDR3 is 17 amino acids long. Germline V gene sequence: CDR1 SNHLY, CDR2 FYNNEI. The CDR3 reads CASRGTSGRTRYNEQFF. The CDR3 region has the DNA TGTGCCAGCAGGGGGACTAGCGGGAGGACGCGCTACAATGAGCAGTTCTTC.

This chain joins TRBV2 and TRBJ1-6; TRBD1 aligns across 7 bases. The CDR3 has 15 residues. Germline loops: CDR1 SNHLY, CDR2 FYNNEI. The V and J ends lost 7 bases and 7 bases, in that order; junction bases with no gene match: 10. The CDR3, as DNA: TGTGCCAGCACTTTGGGCCGGGACAGAAATTCACCCCTCCACTTT. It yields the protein CASTLGRDRNSPLHF.

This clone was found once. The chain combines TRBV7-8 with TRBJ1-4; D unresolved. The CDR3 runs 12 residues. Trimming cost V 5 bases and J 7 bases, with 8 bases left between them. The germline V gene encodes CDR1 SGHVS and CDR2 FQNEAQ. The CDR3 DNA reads TGTGCCAGCAGCGGGTCTGGTGAAAAACTGTTTTTT. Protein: CASSGSGEKLFF.

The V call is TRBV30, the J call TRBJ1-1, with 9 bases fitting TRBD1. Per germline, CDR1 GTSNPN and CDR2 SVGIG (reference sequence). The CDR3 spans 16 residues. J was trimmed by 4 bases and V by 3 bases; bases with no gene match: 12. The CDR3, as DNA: TGTGCCTGGAGCGAGGGGACAGGGATGTTCACCACTGAAGCTTTCTTT. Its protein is CAWSEGTGMFTTEAFF.

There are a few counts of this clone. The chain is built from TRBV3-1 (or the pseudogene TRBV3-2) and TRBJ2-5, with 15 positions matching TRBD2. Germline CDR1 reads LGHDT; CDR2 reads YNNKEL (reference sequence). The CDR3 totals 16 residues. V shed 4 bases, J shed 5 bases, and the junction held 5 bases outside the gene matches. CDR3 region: CASSRVGLAGGETQYF. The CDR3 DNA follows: TGTGCCAGCAGCCGGGTGGGACTAGCGGGAGGCGAGACCCAGTACTTC.

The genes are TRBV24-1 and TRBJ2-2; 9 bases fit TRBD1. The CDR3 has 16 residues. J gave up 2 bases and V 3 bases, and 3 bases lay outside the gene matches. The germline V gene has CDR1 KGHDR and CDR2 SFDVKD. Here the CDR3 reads CATSDATGGNTGELFF. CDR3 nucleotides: TGTGCCACCAGTGATGCGACAGGGGGTAACACCGGGGAGCTGTTTTTT.

The CDR3 DNA follows: TGCAGCGCCGCGGTGGGCGCCCTTGGCAAAAACATTCAGTACTTC. This encodes CSAAVGALGKNIQYF. The chain recombines TRBV29-1 with TRBJ2-4; D is ambiguous. The CDR3 runs to 15 residues. The germline V and J ends were trimmed by 7 bases and 3 bases, with 19 bases remaining between them. Germline CDR1 is SQVTM and CDR2 is ANQGSEA. The whole variable domain, filled in from reference TRBV29-1 and TRBJ2-4, reads SAVISQKPSRDICQRGTSLTIQCQVDSQVTMMFWYRQQPGQSLTLIATANQGSEATYESGFVIDKFPISRPNLTFSTLTVSNMSPEDSSIYLCSAAVGALGKNIQYFGAGTRLSVL.

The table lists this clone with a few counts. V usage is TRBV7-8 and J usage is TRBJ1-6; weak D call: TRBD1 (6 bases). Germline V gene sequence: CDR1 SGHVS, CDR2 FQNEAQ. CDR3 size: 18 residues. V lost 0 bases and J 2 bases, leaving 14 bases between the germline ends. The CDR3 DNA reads TGTGCCAGCAGCTTAGCGCTAGCAGGGGAGGCCTATAATTCACCCCTCCACTTT. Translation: CASSLALAGEAYNSPLHF.

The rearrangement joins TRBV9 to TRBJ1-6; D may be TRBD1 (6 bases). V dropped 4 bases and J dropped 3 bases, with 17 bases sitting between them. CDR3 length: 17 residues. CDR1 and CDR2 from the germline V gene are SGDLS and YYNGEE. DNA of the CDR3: TGTGCCAGCAGCCCGCGACAGGTAGTGGACTATAATTCACCCCTCCACTTT. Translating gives CASSPRQVVDYNSPLHF.

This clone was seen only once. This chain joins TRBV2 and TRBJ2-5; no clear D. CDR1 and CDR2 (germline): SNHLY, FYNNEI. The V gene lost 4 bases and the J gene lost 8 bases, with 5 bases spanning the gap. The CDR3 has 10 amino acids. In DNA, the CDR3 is TGTGCCAGCAGTGTTGGCACCCAGTACTTC. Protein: CASSVGTQYF.

CDR3 loop: CSVHDGGETQYF. CDR3 bases: TGCAGCGTTCATGACGGGGGGGAGACCCAGTACTTC. V and J are TRBV29-1 and TRBJ2-5, with 7 positions matching TRBD2. There are 12 residues in the CDR3. Germline V gene lookup returns CDR1 SQVTM and CDR2 ANQGSEA. V gave up 5 bases and J gave up 5 bases; unmatched junction bases: 5.

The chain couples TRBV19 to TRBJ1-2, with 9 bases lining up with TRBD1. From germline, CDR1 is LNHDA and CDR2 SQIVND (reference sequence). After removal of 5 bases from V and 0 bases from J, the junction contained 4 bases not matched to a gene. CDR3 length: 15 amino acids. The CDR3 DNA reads TGTGCCAGTAGTGTCGGGACAGGGCCTAACTATGGCTACACCTTC. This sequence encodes CASSVGTGPNYGYTF.

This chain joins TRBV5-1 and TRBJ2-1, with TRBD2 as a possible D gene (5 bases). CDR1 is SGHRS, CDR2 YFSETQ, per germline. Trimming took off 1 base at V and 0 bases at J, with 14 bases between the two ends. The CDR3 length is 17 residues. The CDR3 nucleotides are TGCGCCAGCAGCTTGCGTAGCGAAAGGAGCTCCTACAATGAGCAGTTCTTC. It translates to CASSLRSERSSYNEQFF.

DNA for the CDR3: TGTGCCACTACTGCCGCGACTAGCGATGGGGAGCAGTACTTC. Amino acid sequence: CATTAATSDGEQYF. This chain connects TRBV18 to TRBJ2-7, with 8 bases aligning to TRBD2. J was trimmed by 7 bases and V by 10 bases; bases with no gene match: 15. The germline gives CDR1 KGHSH, CDR2 LQKENI. The CDR3 totals 14 residues.

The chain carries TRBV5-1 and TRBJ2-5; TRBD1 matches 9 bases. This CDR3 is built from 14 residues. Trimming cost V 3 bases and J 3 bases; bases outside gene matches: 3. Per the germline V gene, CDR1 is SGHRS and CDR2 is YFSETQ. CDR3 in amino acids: CASSSRDREETQYF. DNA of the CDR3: TGCGCCAGCAGCTCCCGGGACAGGGAAGAGACCCAGTACTTC. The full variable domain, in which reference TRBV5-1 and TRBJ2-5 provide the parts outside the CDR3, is KAGVTQTPRYLIKTRGQQVTLSCSPISGHRSVSWYQQTPGQGLQFLFEYFSETQRNKGNFPGRFSGRQFSNSRSEMNVSTLELGDSALYLCASSSRDREETQYFGPGTRLLVL.

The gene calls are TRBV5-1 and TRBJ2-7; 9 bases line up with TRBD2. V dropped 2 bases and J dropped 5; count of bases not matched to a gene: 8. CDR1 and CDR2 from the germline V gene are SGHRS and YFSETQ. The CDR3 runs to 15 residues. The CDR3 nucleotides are TGCGCCAGCAGCTTCTCGAGCGGGGGGTTCAACGAGCAGTACTTC. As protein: CASSFSSGGFNEQYF.

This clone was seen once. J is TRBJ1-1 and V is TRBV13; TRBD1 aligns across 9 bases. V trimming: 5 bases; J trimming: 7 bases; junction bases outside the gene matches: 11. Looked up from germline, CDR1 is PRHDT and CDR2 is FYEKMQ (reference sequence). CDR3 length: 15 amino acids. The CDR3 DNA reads TGTGCCAGCAGCCGAAGGACAGGGGCCGAAAGTGAAGCTTTCTTT. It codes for CASSRRTGAESEAFF.

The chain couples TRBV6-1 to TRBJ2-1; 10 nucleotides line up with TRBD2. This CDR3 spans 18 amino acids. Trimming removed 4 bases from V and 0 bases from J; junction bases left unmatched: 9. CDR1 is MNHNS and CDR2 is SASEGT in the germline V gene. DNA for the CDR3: TGTGCCAGCAGTGGGACTAGCGGTCTAAGGAGCTCCTACAATGAGCAGTTCTTC. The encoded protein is CASSGTSGLRSSYNEQFF.

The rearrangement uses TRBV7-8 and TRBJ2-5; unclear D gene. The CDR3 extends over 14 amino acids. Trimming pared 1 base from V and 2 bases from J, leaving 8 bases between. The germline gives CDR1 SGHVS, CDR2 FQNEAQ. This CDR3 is CASSLGRQQETQYF. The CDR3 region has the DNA TGTGCCAGCAGCTTAGGTCGTCAGCAAGAGACCCAGTACTTC. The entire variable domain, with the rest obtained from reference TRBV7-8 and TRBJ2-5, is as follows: GAGVSQSPRYKVAKRGQDVALRCDPISGHVSLFWYQQALGQGPEFLTYFQNEAQLDKSGLPSDRFFAERPEGSVSTLKIQRTQQEDSAVYLCASSLGRQQETQYFGPGTRLLVL.

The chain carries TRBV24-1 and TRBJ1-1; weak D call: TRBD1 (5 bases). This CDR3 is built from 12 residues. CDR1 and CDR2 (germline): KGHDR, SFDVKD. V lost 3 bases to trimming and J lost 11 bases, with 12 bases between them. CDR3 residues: CATSDPHGGAFF. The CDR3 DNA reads TGTGCCACCAGTGATCCCCACGGGGGGGCTTTCTTT.

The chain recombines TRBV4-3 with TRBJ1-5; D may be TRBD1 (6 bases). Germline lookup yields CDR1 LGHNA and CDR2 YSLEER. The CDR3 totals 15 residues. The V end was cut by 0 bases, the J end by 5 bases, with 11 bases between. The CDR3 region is CASSQDPGDYQPQHF. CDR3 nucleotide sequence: TGCGCCAGCAGCCAAGATCCAGGGGATTATCAGCCCCAGCATTTT.

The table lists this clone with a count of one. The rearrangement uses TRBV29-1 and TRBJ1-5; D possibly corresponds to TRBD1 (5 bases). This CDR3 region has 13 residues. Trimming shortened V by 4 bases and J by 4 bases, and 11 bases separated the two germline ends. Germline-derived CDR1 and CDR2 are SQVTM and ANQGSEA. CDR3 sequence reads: CSVGGGGNQPQHF. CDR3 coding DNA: TGCAGCGTTGGCGGGGGAGGTAATCAGCCCCAGCATTTT.

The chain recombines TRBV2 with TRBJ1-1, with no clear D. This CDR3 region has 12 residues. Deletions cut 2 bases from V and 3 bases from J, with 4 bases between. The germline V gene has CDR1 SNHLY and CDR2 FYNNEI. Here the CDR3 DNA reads TGTGCCAGCAGTGAATTGGACACTGAAGCTTTCTTT. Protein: CASSELDTEAFF.